The 3 T cell receptor beta chains listed next were all sequenced from one sample in a study of T cell repertoires in cytomegalovirus infection. These receptors lack a known antigen. One entry per CDR3 protein, called by TCRdb with MiXCR from the reads. The sample has approximately 990,000 distinct CDR3 sequences, roughly 31% seen once. This specimen was cultured CD8+ T cells from PBMCs, taken from culture after CMV antigen stimulation. The receptors come from a human donor in good health (CMV status not recorded). Some clones in this sample may be carry-over from other donors' samples.

The genes are TRBV12-3 or TRBV12-4 and TRBJ1-2, with D tentatively TRBD1 (5 bases). Trimming cost V 5 bases and J 8 bases, with 15 bases left between them. This CDR3 is built from 13 residues. The CDR3 bases are TGTGCCAGCAGTATTACGGGGGACGGAGGCTACACCTTC. It yields the protein CASSITGDGGYTF.

The table lists this clonotype with a few counts. V gene TRBV27 combines with J gene TRBJ1-1; D ambiguous. The ends were cut back, 2 bases at V and 0 bases at J, with 10 bases in the middle. From germline, CDR1 is MNHEY and CDR2 SMNVEV (reference sequence). This CDR3 is 15 amino acids long. The CDR3 nucleotides are TGTGCCAGCAGTTTAAAGGGCTCGGTGAACACTGAAGCTTTCTTT. This sequence encodes CASSLKGSVNTEAFF.

The genes are TRBV7-9 and TRBJ2-3; D may be TRBD1 (6 bases). The CDR3 sequence is 13 residues long. The V gene lost 10 bases and the J gene lost 3 bases, with 14 bases spanning the gap. Germline values: CDR1 SEHNR, CDR2 FQNEAQ (reference sequence). The CDR3 here is CAIQGSPTDTQYF. CDR3 sequence (DNA): TGTGCCATACAGGGTTCCCCAACAGATACGCAGTATTTT.